This TCR beta chain was recorded in a study of breast tumors, draining lymph nodes, adjacent tissues. Each CDR3 protein gets one entry after TCRdb re-called the multiplex PCR reads with MiXCR. The table has under 45,000 distinct CDR3 sequences, over 30% seen once. V was pared by 2 bases and J by 5 bases, with 20 bases between. Germline V lookup: CDR1 SGHDT, CDR2 YYEEEE. The CDR3 has 16 amino acids. This clonotype came up many times. What it recognizes is unknown. Regarding the study as a whole: Tumors had less TCR diversity than lymph nodes, more than nontumor tissue.

This clonotype was obtained from a female donor with breast cancer. Some clones in this sample may be carry-over from other donors' samples. Source material: breast tumor tissue. The J gene is TRBJ2-7, the V gene TRBV5-6; tentatively, D is TRBD2 (6 bases). The CDR3 loop is CASSFQRGTWADEQYF. The CDR3 DNA reads as TGTGCCAGCAGCTTCCAGCGCGGGACGTGGGCCGACGAGCAGTACTTC.